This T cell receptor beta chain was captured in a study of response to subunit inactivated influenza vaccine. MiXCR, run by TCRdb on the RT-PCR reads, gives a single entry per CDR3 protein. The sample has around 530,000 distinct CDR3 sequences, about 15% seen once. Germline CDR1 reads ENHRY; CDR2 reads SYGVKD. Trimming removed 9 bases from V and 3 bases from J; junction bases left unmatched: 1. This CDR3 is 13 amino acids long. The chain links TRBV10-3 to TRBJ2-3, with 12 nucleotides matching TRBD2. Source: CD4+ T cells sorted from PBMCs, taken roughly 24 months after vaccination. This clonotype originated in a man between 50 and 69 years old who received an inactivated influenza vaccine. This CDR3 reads CAIGTSGTDTQYF. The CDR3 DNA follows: TGTGCCATTGGGACTAGCGGGACAGATACGCAGTATTTT.